This T cell receptor beta chain was captured in a study of shared clonotypes between healthy human individuals. Overall study findings and caveats: Richness estimates generally favored naive over memory subsets. Across a handful of donors, naive CD4 shared 5% to 6%, naive CD8 over 3%, memory CD4 more than 2%, memory CD8 0.35% to 0.5%. Represented diversity, genetic and exposure-history alike, was limited by few donors.

This CDR3 has 15 residues. Germline CDR1 reads LGHNA; CDR2 reads YSLEER. Trimming pared 0 bases from V and 2 bases from J, leaving 8 bases between. The data were produced by immunoSEQ multiplex PCR, yet TCRdb's version contains in-frame clones alone and is incomplete. Of approximately 1,500,000 clones in the sample, more than 95% were seen once. Turning to this clone: The antigen remains undetermined.

The sequenced material came from naive CD4+ T cells sorted from blood. Subset described: CD45RA+ positively selected. The TCR was taken from a young man in good health. This rearrangement joins TRBV4-3 to TRBJ2-1, with D tentatively TRBD1 (5 bases). The CDR3 loop reads CASSQDRVPYNEQFF. The DNA of the CDR3 is TGCGCCAGCAGCCAAGACAGGGTACCCTACAATGAGCAGTTCTTC.